This T cell receptor (beta chain) was obtained from a study of beta chain features in type 1 diabetes. Remarks on this clone: Its specificity is unknown.

Expressed TCRB transcripts were sequenced because the isolated RNA had all been reverse transcribed beforehand. Only in-frame clones appear in the TCRdb table, and some are missing; sequencing was by immunoSEQ multiplex PCR. Of around 340,000 clones in the sample, around 9% were seen once. Trimming left V 0 bases short and J 5 bases short, with 11 bases between. The CDR3 length is 16 residues. Germline assignment: CDR1 SGHDN and CDR2 FVKESK. Study outcomes and limitations: All four CD4+ subsets of Type 1 diabetes patients contained TCRB CDR3s that were moderately but significantly shorter.

The genes are TRBV14 and TRBJ2-6; D perhaps matches TRBD2 (6 bases). This clonotype was sampled from a young man with type 1 diabetes. Sequenced input: central memory CD4+ T cells from blood. CDR3 in amino acids: CASSQDRGTWANVLTF. For the CDR3, the DNA is TGTGCCAGCAGCCAAGATCGGGGGACCTGGGCCAACGTCCTGACTTTC.